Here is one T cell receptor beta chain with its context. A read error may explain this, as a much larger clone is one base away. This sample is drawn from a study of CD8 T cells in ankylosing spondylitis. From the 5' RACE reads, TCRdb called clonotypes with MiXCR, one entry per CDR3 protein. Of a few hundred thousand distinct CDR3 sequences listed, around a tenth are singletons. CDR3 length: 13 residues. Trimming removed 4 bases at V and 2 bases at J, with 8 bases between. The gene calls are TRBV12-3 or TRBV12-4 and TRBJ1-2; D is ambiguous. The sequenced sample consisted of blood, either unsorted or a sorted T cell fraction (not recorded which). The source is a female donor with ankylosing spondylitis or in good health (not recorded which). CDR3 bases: TGTGCCAGCAGTTGGTTCGAGAACTATGGCTACACCTTC. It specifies CASSWFENYGYTF.